A selection of T cell receptor beta chains follows, all from one sample in a study of blood T cell repertoires in COVID-19. Data came from immunoSEQ multiplex PCR; TCRdb stores just in-frame clones and leaves some out. In the table there are around 40,000 clones, approximately 85% of which are singletons. Sequenced input: peripheral blood. All receptors derive from a human donor in a cohort sampled during active COVID-19. The conserved cysteine and the conserved F or W are not part of the CDR3 here.

>TRBV11-2
ASSLEFAVRSDTQY
>TRBV5-1
ASSFGYTGGGSNEQF
>TRBV2
ASSVRASPGELF
>TRBV25-1
ASSEPGSYQPQH
>TRBV5-1
ASSFDITSTDTQY
>TRBV6-5
AVHPDSSYEQY
>TRBV10-3
ATRLSGSEQC
>TRBV4-2
ASSQDGTLEKLF
>TRBV2
ASRGQGTQPQH
>TRBV2
ASSDSSGDDTQY
>TRBV6-6
ASSYSGATNEKLF
>TRBV5-5
ASSLDPLATNEKLF
>TRBV9
ASSAIRGRTGELF
>TRBV5-4
ASTYGSSGGKETQY
>TRBV5-6
ASSQLTEMTGGVYGYT